These 25 T cell receptor beta chains came from one sample sequenced in a study of breast tumors, draining lymph nodes, adjacent tissues. MiXCR, applied by TCRdb to the multiplex PCR reads, yields one record per CDR3 protein. Of some 110,000 distinct CDR3 sequences detected, 30% appear once; the ten largest clones hold 4.5% to 7%. Axillary draining lymph nodes of breast cancer patients supplied the node samples. Material for sequencing was axillary lymph node tissue. The source is a female donor with breast cancer. Some clones in this sample may be carry-over from other donors' samples.

This clonotype has a count of ten or more. The chain uses TRBV20-1 and TRBJ2-7; possibly TRBD2 for D (6 bases). Germline CDR1 is DFQATT and CDR2 is SNEGSKA (reference sequence). V lost 1 base, J lost 2 bases, and 15 bases lay in between. The length of the CDR3 is 15 residues. CDR3 sequence reads: CSARGYSGEAYEQYF. The CDR3 coding sequence is TGCAGTGCTAGAGGTTATAGCGGAGAGGCCTACGAGCAGTACTTC.

In the case of this clonotype: This may be a read error, as it is one base from a much larger clone. This chain links TRBV30 with TRBJ2-7; TRBD2 aligns across 12 bases. CDR1 and CDR2 (germline): GTSNPN, SVGIG (reference sequence). The CDR3 is 14 residues long. The CDR3 protein is CAWGRRTSGNEQHF. The CDR3 nucleotides read TGTGCCTGGGGACGGAGGACTAGCGGGAACGAGCAGCACTTC. The full variable domain, rest sourced from reference TRBV30 and TRBJ2-7, is SQTIHQWPATLVQPVGSPLSLECTVEGTSNPNLYWYRQAAGRGLQLLFYSVGIGQISSEVPQNLSASRPQDRQFILSSKKLLLSDSGFYLCAWGRRTSGNEQHFGPGTRLTVT.

This chain connects TRBV6-5 to TRBJ2-3; TRBD2 matches 9 bases. V lost 4 bases and J lost 4; bases outside the gene matches: 21. The CDR3 runs 20 residues. Germline V lookup: CDR1 MNHEY, CDR2 SVGAGI. Here the CDR3 reads CASSSASGGRARASADTQYF. The CDR3 DNA reads as TGTGCCAGCAGTTCCGCCTCTGGCGGGAGGGCCCGGGCTAGCGCAGATACGCAGTATTTT.

This clonotype was observed a few times. This may be a read error, as it is one base from a much larger clone. This chain joins TRBV7-9 and TRBJ1-2, with D perhaps TRBD1 (5 bases). Trimming took off 3 bases at V and 12 bases at J, with 26 bases between the two ends. The germline gives CDR1 SEHNR, CDR2 FQNEAQ (reference sequence). The CDR3 is made up of 16 amino acids. The CDR3 protein is CASSLGSMVGLRGHTF. CDR3 nucleotide sequence: TGTGCCAGCAGCTTGGGGTCAATGGTCGGGTTGAGGGGCCACACCTTC.

This clonotype was recorded at least ten times. The genes are TRBV10-1 and TRBJ2-5; TRBD1 agrees at 7 bases. The CDR3 loop spans 13 amino acids. CDR1 WNHNN and CDR2 SYGVQD come from the germline V gene (reference sequence). CDR3 sequence: CAVSGTDDETQYF. The CDR3 bases are TGCGCGGTCTCCGGGACAGATGACGAGACCCAGTACTTC.

This clonotype was observed many times. This sequence joins TRBV7-3 and TRBJ1-6, with 7 bases that match TRBD1. The trim removed 2 bases at V and 8 bases at J, leaving 9 bases unmatched. CDR1 and CDR2 (germline): SGHTA, FQGTGA. CDR3 length: 16 residues. CDR3 loop: CASSLYEAGGDSPLHF. Written as DNA, the CDR3 is TGTGCCAGCAGCTTATATGAGGCAGGGGGTGATTCACCCCTCCACTTT.

This clonotype appeared many times. The V and J genes are TRBV4-2 and TRBJ1-1, with D unclear. The CDR3 spans 12 residues. CDR1 and CDR2 (germline): LGHNA, YNFKEQ. The ends were cut back, 1 base at V and 7 bases at J, with 7 bases in the middle. Written as DNA, the CDR3 is TGTGCCAGCAGCCAAGCTGCAGGTGAAGCTTTCTTT. This sequence encodes CASSQAAGEAFF.

Note on this clonotype: A much larger clone differs from this one at a single base, so this may be a read error. This rearrangement joins TRBV7-8 to TRBJ1-2; tentatively, D is TRBD1 (6 bases). Between the trimmed V and J ends, which lost 4 bases and 13 bases, there was a span of 16 bases. This CDR3 has 12 amino acids. Germline assignment: CDR1 SGHVS and CDR2 FQNEAQ. Here the CDR3 reads CASSSRQDSCTF. In nucleotides, the CDR3 is TGTGCCAGCAGCTCTAGACAGGATAGCTGCACCTTC. The full variable domain, with the rest looked up from reference TRBV7-8 and TRBJ1-2, is GAGVSQSPRYKVAKRGQDVALRCDPISGHVSLFWYQQALGQGPEFLTYFQNEAQLDKSGLPSDRFFAERPEGSVSTLKIQRTQQEDSAVYLCASSSRQDSCTFGSGTRLTVV.

Note on this clonotype: It may be a read error: a sequence one base away is much more abundant. This chain uses TRBV3-1 with TRBJ2-3; possibly TRBD1 or TRBD2 for D (5 bases each). The germline gives CDR1 LGHDT, CDR2 YNNKEL (reference sequence). This CDR3 is built from 13 residues. The CDR3 region is CASSPGTTGTQYF. For the CDR3, the DNA is TGTGCCAGCAGCCCCGGGACCACAGGTACGCAGTATTTT.

In its sample, this clonotype was seen many times. The chain has TRBV5-1 and TRBJ2-2; 9 bases map to TRBD1. The CDR3 contains 14 residues. Germline V gene sequence: CDR1 SGHRS, CDR2 YFSETQ. V lost 3 bases, J lost 6 bases, and 3 bases stayed unmatched. The CDR3 is CASSSGTGPGELFF. CDR3 DNA sequence: TGCGCCAGCAGCTCCGGGACAGGGCCCGGGGAGCTGTTTTTT.

To note about this clonotype: Germline and junction disagree at one end, which may indicate a read error. The V call is TRBV14, the J call TRBJ2-2; 7 bases match TRBD1. Germline V gene lookup returns CDR1 SGHDN and CDR2 FVKESK. This CDR3 is built from 16 residues. CDR3 residues: CASSHGQVWNTGALFF. DNA of the CDR3: TGCGCCAGCAGCCACGGACAGGTCTGGAACACCGGGGCGCTGTTTTTT.

This clonotype was seen many times. The V call is TRBV28, the J call TRBJ2-7; possibly TRBD1 for D (5 bases). Trimming stripped 3 bases from V and 4 bases from J, with 13 bases between. The CDR3 contains 14 residues. Germline CDR1 and CDR2: MDHEN and SYDVKM. The CDR3 nucleotides are TGTGCCAGCAGTTTTGTCACAGGCGTGTACGAGCAGTACTTC. It yields the protein CASSFVTGVYEQYF.

The V call is TRBV7-6, the J call TRBJ2-7; 9 nucleotides line up with TRBD1. This CDR3 comprises 14 residues. V gave up 5 bases and J gave up 4 bases; unmatched junction bases: 6. The germline V gene encodes CDR1 SGHVS and CDR2 FNYEAQ. This chain's CDR3 is CASSPGTGKYEQYF. In nucleotides, the CDR3 is TGTGCCAGCAGCCCCGGGACAGGGAAATACGAGCAGTACTTC.

This clonotype was found many times. V gene TRBV15 combines with J gene TRBJ2-7; D possibly corresponds to TRBD2 (5 bases). The CDR3 covers 13 residues. The germline V and J ends were trimmed by 4 bases and 3 bases, with 10 bases remaining between them. Germline CDR1 LNHNV, CDR2 YYDKDF (reference sequence). CDR3 sequence reads: CATSTRSGYEQYF. DNA of the CDR3: TGTGCCACCAGCACTAGAAGCGGCTACGAGCAGTACTTC.

This sequence joins TRBV20-1 and TRBJ1-6, with TRBD1 matching over 10 bases. The CDR3 runs 15 residues. V lost 3 bases to trimming and J lost 8 bases; unmatched junction nucleotides: 7. Germline CDR1 reads DFQATT; CDR2 reads SNEGSKA (reference sequence). The DNA for the CDR3 is TGCAGTGCTAGTCAAGGACAGGGGGTTGATTCACCCCTCCACTTT. It translates to CSASQGQGVDSPLHF.

In its sample, this clonotype was seen many times. V and J are TRBV27 and TRBJ2-7, with a weak D call TRBD2 (6 bases). The V end was cut by 4 bases, the J end by 3 bases, with 13 bases between. This CDR3 has 14 amino acids. In germline, CDR1 is MNHEY, CDR2 SMNVEV (reference sequence). CDR3 sequence reads: CASSSRDWDYEQYF. The CDR3 region has the DNA TGTGCCAGCAGTTCCCGGGACTGGGACTACGAGCAGTACTTC.

V and J are TRBV28 and TRBJ2-7; D might be TRBD2 (6 bases). Germline V CDR1 and CDR2: MDHEN, SYDVKM. The CDR3 has 14 residues. The V end lost 10 bases, the J end lost 5 bases, and 21 bases lay between the germline ends. This chain's CDR3 is CATQSVGGNDEQYF. The CDR3 DNA reads as TGTGCCACCCAGTCCGTGGGCGGGAACGACGAGCAGTACTTC.

This clonotype was observed at least ten times. One end of the junction varies from germline; a read error may be responsible. V gene TRBV6-5 combines with J gene TRBJ1-6; maybe TRBD1 (5 bases). CDR1 MNHEY and CDR2 SVGAGI come from the germline V gene. CDR3 length: 16 amino acids. The CDR3 region is CASSHSKGVYNSPLHF. The CDR3 DNA reads TGTGCCAGCAGTCACTCGAAAGGGGTTTACAATTCACCCCTCCACTTT.

This clonotype was counted many times. This chain links TRBV4-1 with TRBJ1-4; no firm D call. Germline V lookup: CDR1 MGHRA, CDR2 YSYEKL. Trimming shortened V by 6 bases and J by 0 bases, and 14 bases separated the two germline ends. The CDR3 runs to 16 residues. In nucleotides, the CDR3 is TGCGCCAGCAGGCTGGATCACACAGCAACTAATGAAAAACTGTTTTTT. Protein sequence: CASRLDHTATNEKLFF.

The table lists this clonotype with many counts. The chain has TRBV9 and TRBJ1-3; D might be TRBD1 (6 bases). In germline, CDR1 is SGDLS, CDR2 YYNGEE. With 4 bases removed from V and 4 bases from J, the gap between germline ends came to 15 bases. The CDR3 is made up of 15 amino acids. The CDR3 sequence: CASSSGGARGNTIYF. The CDR3 bases are TGTGCCAGCAGCTCGGGGGGGGCGCGGGGAAACACCATATATTTT.

About this clonotype: A junction boundary mismatches the germline segment, possibly from a read error. The chain combines TRBV5-1 with TRBJ2-5, with 9 bases that match TRBD2. The CDR3 covers 17 residues. From germline, CDR1 is SGHRS and CDR2 YFSETQ. The chain's CDR3 is CASMVGRGGRDQETQYF. CDR3 DNA sequence: TGTGCCAGCATGGTGGGGCGGGGGGGCCGTGACCAAGAGACCCAGTACTTC.

This clonotype has at least ten counts. This chain connects TRBV20-1 to TRBJ1-5, with D possibly TRBD1 on 6 matching bases. The CDR3 has 13 residues. V was pared by 4 bases and J by 7 bases, with 14 bases between. Germline-derived CDR1 and CDR2 are DFQATT and SNEGSKA (reference sequence). CDR3 protein: CSAKGGGGQPQHF. CDR3 bases: TGCAGTGCTAAGGGGGGCGGTGGGCAGCCCCAGCATTTT.

The rearrangement links TRBV5-8 to TRBJ1-6; 8 bases map to TRBD1. CDR3 length: 17 residues. J gave up 9 bases and V 3 bases, and 14 bases lay outside the gene matches. Germline CDR1 and CDR2: SGHTS and YDEGEE. DNA of the CDR3: TGTGCCAGCAGCTCGCACAGGACAGGGACCCGGGGTTCACCCCTCCACTTT. This gives the protein CASSSHRTGTRGSPLHF.

In this sample, this clonotype turned up many times. The genes are TRBV5-1 and TRBJ2-7; a weak D match, TRBD1 (6 bases). The V gene's germline CDR1 is SGHRS and CDR2 YFSETQ. The CDR3 spans 15 residues. The germline V and J ends were trimmed by 2 bases and 4 bases, with 16 bases remaining between them. CDR3 bases: TGCGCCAGCAGCTTTTCCGGGACAAAGCGGTACGAGCAGTACTTC. Protein product: CASSFSGTKRYEQYF.

This clonotype was observed a few times. This chain joins TRBV19 and TRBJ1-5; TRBD1 might be the D (6 bases). Trimming cost V 1 base and J 0 bases, with 13 bases left between them. This CDR3 spans 17 amino acids. The germline V gene encodes CDR1 LNHDA and CDR2 SQIVND (reference sequence). The DNA for the CDR3 is TGTGCCAGTAGTATAGCTGGGGGGGGCCGTAGCAATCAGCCCCAGCATTTT. Its translation is CASSIAGGGRSNQPQHF.